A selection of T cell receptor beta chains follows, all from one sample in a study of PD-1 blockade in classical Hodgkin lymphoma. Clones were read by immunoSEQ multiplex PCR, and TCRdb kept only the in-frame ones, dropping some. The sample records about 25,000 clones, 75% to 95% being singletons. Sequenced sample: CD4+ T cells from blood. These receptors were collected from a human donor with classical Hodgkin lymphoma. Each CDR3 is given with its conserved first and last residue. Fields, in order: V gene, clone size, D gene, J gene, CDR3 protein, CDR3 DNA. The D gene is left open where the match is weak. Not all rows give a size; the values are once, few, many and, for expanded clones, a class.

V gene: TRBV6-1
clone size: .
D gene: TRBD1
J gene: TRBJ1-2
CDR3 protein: CASRGTANNYGYTF
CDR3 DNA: TGTGCCAGCAGGGGGACAGCGAATAACTATGGCTACACCTTC

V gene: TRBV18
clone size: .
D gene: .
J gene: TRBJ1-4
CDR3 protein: CASSPNVGPLNEKLFF
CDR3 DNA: TGTGCCAGCTCACCAAATGTGGGACCGCTGAATGAAAAACTGTTTTTT

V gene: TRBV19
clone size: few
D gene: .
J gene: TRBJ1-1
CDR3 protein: CASSTDGMNTEAFF
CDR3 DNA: TGTGCCAGTAGTACAGATGGAATGAACACTGAAGCTTTCTTT

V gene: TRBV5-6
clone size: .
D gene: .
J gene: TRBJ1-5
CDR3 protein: CASSLQGLGNQPQHF
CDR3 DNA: TGTGCCAGCAGCTTACAAGGATTGGGCAATCAGCCCCAGCATTTT

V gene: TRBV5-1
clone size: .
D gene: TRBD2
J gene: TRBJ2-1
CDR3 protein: CASNLAGGVDNEQFF
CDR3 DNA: TGCGCCAGCAACTTAGCTGGGGGGGTTGACAATGAGCAGTTCTTC

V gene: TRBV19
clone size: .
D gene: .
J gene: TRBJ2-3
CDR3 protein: CASSIVPTGRKADTQYF
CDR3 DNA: TGTGCCAGTAGTATAGTCCCGACAGGGAGGAAAGCAGATACGCAGTATTTT

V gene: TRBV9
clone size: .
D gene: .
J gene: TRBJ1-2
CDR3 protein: CASSVGGGNIPGYTF
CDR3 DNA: TGTGCCAGCAGCGTAGGTGGAGGGAATATCCCGGGCTACACCTTC

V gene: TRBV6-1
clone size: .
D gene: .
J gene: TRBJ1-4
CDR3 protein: CASSEAPGTGNEKLFF
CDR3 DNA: TGTGCCAGCAGTGAAGCCCCGGGAACCGGCAATGAAAAACTGTTTTTT

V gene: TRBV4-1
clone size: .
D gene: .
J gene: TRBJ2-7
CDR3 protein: CASSHLVGPYEQYF
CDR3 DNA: TGCGCCAGCAGCCACCTTGTGGGTCCCTACGAGCAGTACTTC

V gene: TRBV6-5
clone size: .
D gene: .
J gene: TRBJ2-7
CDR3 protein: CASGHLASYEQYF
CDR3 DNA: TGTGCCAGCGGACACCTTGCCTCCTACGAGCAGTACTTC

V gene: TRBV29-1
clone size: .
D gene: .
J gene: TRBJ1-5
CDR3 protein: CSVSGEGKPQHF
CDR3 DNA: TGCAGCGTTTCCGGGGAGGGAAAGCCCCAGCATTTT

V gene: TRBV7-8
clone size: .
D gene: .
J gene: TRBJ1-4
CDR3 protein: CASSFDINEKLFF
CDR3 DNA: TGTGCCAGCAGCTTTGATATCAATGAAAAACTGTTTTTT

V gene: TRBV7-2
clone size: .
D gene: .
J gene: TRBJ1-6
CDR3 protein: CASSLVTGSNSPLHF
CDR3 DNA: TGTGCCAGCAGCTTAGTTACAGGGTCTAATTCACCCCTCCACTTT

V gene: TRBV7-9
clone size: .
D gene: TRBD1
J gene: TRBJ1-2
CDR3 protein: CASSPRDRLMNNYGYTF
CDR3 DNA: TGTGCCAGCAGCCCGAGGGACAGATTAATGAATAACTATGGCTACACCTTC

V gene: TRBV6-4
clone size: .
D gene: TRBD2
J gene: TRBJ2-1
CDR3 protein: CASSISGGAFNEQFF
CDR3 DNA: TGTGCCAGCAGTATTAGCGGGGGGGCATTCAATGAGCAGTTCTTC

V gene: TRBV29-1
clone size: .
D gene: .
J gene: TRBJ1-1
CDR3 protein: CSVEIFPGMNTEAFF
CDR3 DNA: TGCAGCGTGGAGATATTCCCAGGGATGAACACTGAAGCTTTCTTT

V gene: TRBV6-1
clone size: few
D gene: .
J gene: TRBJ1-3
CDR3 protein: CASQRDAGNTIYF
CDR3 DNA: TGTGCCAGCCAGAGGGATGCTGGAAACACCATATATTTT

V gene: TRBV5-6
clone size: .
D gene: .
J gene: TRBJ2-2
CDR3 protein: CASSLERSRLTGELFF
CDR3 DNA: TGTGCCAGCAGCTTGGAGCGTTCCCGGCTGACCGGGGAGCTGTTTTTT

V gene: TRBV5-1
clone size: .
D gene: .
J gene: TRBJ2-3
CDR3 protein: CASRDTGTDTQYF
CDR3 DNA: TGCGCCAGCAGGGATACAGGCACAGATACGCAGTATTTT

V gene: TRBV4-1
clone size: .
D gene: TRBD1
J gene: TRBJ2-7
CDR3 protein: CASSPRGIRNEQYF
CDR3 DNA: TGCGCCAGCAGCCCCAGGGGGATCCGCAACGAGCAGTACTTC

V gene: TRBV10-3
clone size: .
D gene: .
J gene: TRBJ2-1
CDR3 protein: CAISTGVYNEQFF
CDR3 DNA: TGTGCCATCAGTACGGGGGTCTACAATGAGCAGTTCTTC

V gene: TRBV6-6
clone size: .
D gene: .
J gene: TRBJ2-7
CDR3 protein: CASSSTTPPTGEQYF
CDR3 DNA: TGTGCCAGCAGTTCAACGACGCCCCCGACGGGGGAGCAGTACTTC

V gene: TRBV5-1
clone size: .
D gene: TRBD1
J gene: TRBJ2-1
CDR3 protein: CASSRGDRAGNEQFF
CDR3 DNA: TGCGCCAGCAGCCGCGGGGACAGGGCTGGCAATGAGCAGTTCTTC

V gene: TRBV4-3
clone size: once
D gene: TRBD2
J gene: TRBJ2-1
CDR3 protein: CASSQDRRTSGYNEQFF
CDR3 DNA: TGCGCCAGCAGCCAAGACCGCCGGACTAGCGGCTACAATGAGCAGTTCTTC

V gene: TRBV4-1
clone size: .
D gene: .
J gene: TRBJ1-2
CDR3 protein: CASSRDTLGRGNYGYTF
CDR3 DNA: TGCGCCAGCAGCCGCGATACCCTTGGGCGGGGAAACTATGGCTACACCTTC

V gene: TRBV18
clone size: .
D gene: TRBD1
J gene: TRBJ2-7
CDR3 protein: CASSRTAPDRGHEQYF
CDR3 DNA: TGTGCCAGCTCACGTACGGCGCCGGACAGGGGCCACGAGCAGTACTTC

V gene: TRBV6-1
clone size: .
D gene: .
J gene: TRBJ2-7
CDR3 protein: CASSEQPGARAYEQYF
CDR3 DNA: TGTGCCAGCAGTGAACAACCAGGGGCTAGAGCCTACGAGCAGTACTTC

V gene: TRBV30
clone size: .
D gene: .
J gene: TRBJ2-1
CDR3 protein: CAWAESSTGEQFF
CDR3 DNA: TGTGCCTGGGCAGAGTCCAGTACCGGAGAGCAGTTCTTC

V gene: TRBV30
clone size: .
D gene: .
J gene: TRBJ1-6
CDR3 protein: CAWSGDFNSPLHF
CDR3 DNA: TGTGCCTGGAGTGGGGACTTTAATTCACCCCTCCACTTT

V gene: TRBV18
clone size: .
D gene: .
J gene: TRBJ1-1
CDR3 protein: CASSQGMNTEAFF
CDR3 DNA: TGTGCCAGCTCACAGGGAATGAACACTGAAGCTTTCTTT

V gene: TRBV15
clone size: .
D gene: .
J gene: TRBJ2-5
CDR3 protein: CATSSYYGGQPGTQYF
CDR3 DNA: TGTGCCACCAGCAGCTATTATGGGGGGCAGCCGGGGACCCAGTACTTC

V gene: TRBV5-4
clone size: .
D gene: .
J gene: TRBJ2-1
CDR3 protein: CASSSPGTQINEQFF
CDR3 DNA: TGTGCCAGCAGCTCGCCCGGGACACAAATTAATGAGCAGTTCTTC

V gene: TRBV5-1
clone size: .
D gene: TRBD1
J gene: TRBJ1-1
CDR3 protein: CASSPGDRVGLF
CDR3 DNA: TGCGCCAGCAGCCCTGGTGACAGGGTGGGGCTATTT

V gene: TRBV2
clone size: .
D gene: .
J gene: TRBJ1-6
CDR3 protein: CASSDGVWNSPLHF
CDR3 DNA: TGTGCCAGCAGTGACGGGGTATGGAATTCACCCCTCCACTTT

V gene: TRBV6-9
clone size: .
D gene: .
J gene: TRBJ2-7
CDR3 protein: CASSYGQGDYEQYF
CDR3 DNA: TGTGCCAGCAGTTATGGGCAAGGGGACTACGAGCAGTACTTC

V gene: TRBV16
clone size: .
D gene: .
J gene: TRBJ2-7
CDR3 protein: CASSQSGAGNSYEQYF
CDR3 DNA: TGTGCCAGCAGCCAATCCGGGGCGGGGAACTCCTACGAGCAGTACTTC

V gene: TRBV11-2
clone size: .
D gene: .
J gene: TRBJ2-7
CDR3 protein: CASSLEHIYEQYF
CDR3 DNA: TGTGCCAGCAGCTTAGAACATATCTACGAGCAGTACTTC

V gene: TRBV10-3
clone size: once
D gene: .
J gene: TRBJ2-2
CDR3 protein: CAILSDGTGELFF
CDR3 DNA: TGTGCCATCCTCTCAGACGGCACCGGGGAGCTGTTTTTT

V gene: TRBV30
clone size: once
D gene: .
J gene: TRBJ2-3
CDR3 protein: CAWSVEDTQYF
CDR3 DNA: TGTGCCTGGAGTGTGGAAGATACGCAGTATTTT

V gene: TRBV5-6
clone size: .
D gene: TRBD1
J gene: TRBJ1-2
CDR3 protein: CASLENPGDRVYGYTF
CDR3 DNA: TGTGCCAGCCTAGAAAATCCCGGGGACAGGGTTTATGGCTACACCTTC

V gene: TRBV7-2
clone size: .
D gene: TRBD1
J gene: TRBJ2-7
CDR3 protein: CASSGRDRGYGGEQYF
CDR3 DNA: TGTGCCAGCAGCGGCCGGGACAGGGGATATGGGGGCGAGCAGTACTTC

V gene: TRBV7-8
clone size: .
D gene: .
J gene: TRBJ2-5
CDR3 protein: CASTPRALVTRGKKVDGTQYF
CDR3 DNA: TGTGCCAGCACCCCCAGGGCACTAGTCACAAGGGGGAAGAAGGTCGATGGGACCCAGTACTTC